These 6 T cell receptor beta chains share one sample of origin, sequenced in a study of CD4 T cell repertoires in COVID-19. Some clones are missing from TCRdb's copy, which holds only in-frame ones; the method was immunoSEQ multiplex PCR. The data contain 20,000 to 30,000 clones, about 93% of them seen just once; the ten biggest clones take up approximately 0.7%. No culture step preceded sequencing of the ex vivo isolated memory T cells. Here the sequenced sample was circulating follicular helper CD4+ T cells (cTfh) from blood, taken before the COVID-19 pandemic. The receptors were gathered from a human donor who had COVID-19.

The J gene is TRBJ1-1, the V gene TRBV6-1; D gene ambiguous. The germline V gene encodes CDR1 MNHNS and CDR2 SASEGT. V was clipped by 4 bases and J by 6 bases, with 18 bases between them. This CDR3 has 15 amino acids. CDR3 DNA sequence: TGTGCCAGCAGTGGAACTTTGACACTGGTCTCTGAAGCTTTCTTT. Translation gives CASSGTLTLVSEAFF.

V gene TRBV2 combines with J gene TRBJ1-1, with a tentative D call TRBD1 (6 bases). Germline V gene sequence: CDR1 SNHLY, CDR2 FYNNEI. The CDR3 totals 14 residues. With 2 bases removed from V and 0 bases from J, the gap between germline ends came to 7 bases. CDR3 bases: TGTGCCAGCAGTGAACAGGGGTTGAACACTGAAGCTTTCTTT. It encodes CASSEQGLNTEAFF.

The chain has TRBV11-3 and TRBJ2-2, with 8 bases that match TRBD2. After removal of 3 bases from V and 6 bases from J, the junction contained 3 bases not matched to a gene. The CDR3 consists of 14 residues. Germline lookup yields CDR1 SGHNT and CDR2 YENEEA. The CDR3 here is CASSFGLAPGELFF. The DNA of the CDR3 is TGTGCCAGCAGCTTTGGACTAGCCCCCGGGGAGCTGTTTTTT.

The chain couples TRBV6-1 to TRBJ2-3; 7 bases align to TRBD2. Germline V gene lookup returns CDR1 MNHNS and CDR2 SASEGT. The V and J ends lost 7 bases and 2 bases, in that order; junction bases with no gene match: 6. This CDR3 has 14 residues. Here the CDR3 DNA reads TGTGCCAGCAACAAGCGGGGTCCCACAGATACGCAGTATTTT. This codes for CASNKRGPTDTQYF.

The CDR3 DNA reads TGCGCCAGCAGCTTGGGACAGAATAGCAATCAGCCCCAGCATTTT. It translates to CASSLGQNSNQPQHF. The chain has TRBV5-1 and TRBJ1-5, with D possibly TRBD1 on 5 matching bases. Per the germline V gene, CDR1 is SGHRS and CDR2 is YFSETQ. The CDR3 spans 15 residues. Trimming stripped 0 bases from V and 0 bases from J, with 7 bases between.

The V gene is TRBV6-5, the J gene TRBJ2-5, with a tentative D call TRBD2 (5 bases). Per the germline V gene, CDR1 is MNHEY and CDR2 is SVGAGI. The CDR3 runs 12 residues. Trimming removed 10 bases at V and 4 bases at J, with 13 bases between. DNA of the CDR3: TGTGCCACCAAGGGAGTAGCAGAGACCCAGTACTTC. Translation gives CATKGVAETQYF.